This TCR beta chain was captured in a study of blood T cell repertoires in COVID-19. Profiling relied on immunoSEQ multiplex PCR, and the TCRdb table lists in-frame clones only, not all of them. Of roughly 260,000 clones in the sample, around 87% were seen once. Material for sequencing was peripheral blood. The TCR sequence derives from a woman in her 50s with acute or convalescent COVID-19.

CDR3 residues: CASSLTGVGMDTEAFF. The CDR3 nucleotides are TGCGCCAGCAGCTTGACAGGAGTGGGGATGGACACTGAAGCTTTCTTT. This chain joins TRBV5-1 and TRBJ1-1; D perhaps matches TRBD1 (5 bases). CDR1 and CDR2 from the germline V gene are SGHRS and YFSETQ. This CDR3 spans 16 amino acids. Trimming shortened V by 1 base and J by 3 bases, and 16 bases separated the two germline ends.